These T cell receptor beta chains were read from a single sample in a study of beta chain features in type 1 diabetes. Sequencing was performed with immunoSEQ multiplex PCR; in TCRdb, only in-frame clones are kept and a portion is missing. The sample carries 300,000 to 350,000 clones, around 8.5% recorded once. The specimen sequenced was central memory CD4+ T cells from blood. Receptors originate from a man between 25 and 39 years old with type 1 diabetes. Each CDR3 is given with its conserved first and last residue. The D gene is left open where the match is weak. Rows give clone size only sometimes, using once, few, many, or a class for an expanded clone.

abundance,v_gene,d_gene,j_gene,CDR3nt,CDR3aa
few,TRBV6-6,NA,TRBJ1-1,TGTGCCAGCGGGTCAATGAACACTGAAGCTTTCTTT,CASGSMNTEAFF
few,TRBV27,TRBD1,TRBJ1-6,TGTGCCAGCAGTTCCGGGACAGGGAATTCACCCCTCCACTTT,CASSSGTGNSPLHF
few,TRBV2,TRBD1,TRBJ2-4,TGTGCCAGCAGCGTCTCCGGGACAGGGAAAAGACACTTC,CASSVSGTGKRHF
few,TRBV30,NA,TRBJ1-1,TGTGCCTGGAGTGCGCTGGGGCGGGCTGAAGCTTTCTTT,CAWSALGRAEAFF
many,TRBV28,NA,TRBJ2-4,TGTGCCAGCAGTGAAGGGACGCGAAAAAACATTCAGTACTTC,CASSEGTRKNIQYF
NA,TRBV6-5,NA,TRBJ2-7,TGTGCCAGCAGTTACAAGGGGCGAGACGAGCAGTACTTC,CASSYKGRDEQYF
NA,TRBV2,NA,TRBJ2-1,TGTGCCGACGGGCTACGGGACTCTGGCCATGAGCAGTTCTTC,CADGLRDSGHEQFF
few,TRBV7-2,NA,TRBJ2-5,TGTGCCAGCAGCTTAGGTCGGGAGACCCAGTACTTC,CASSLGRETQYF
many,TRBV10-2,TRBD1,TRBJ1-2,TGCGCCAGCAGTGAGTCGACGGGACAGTCCTATGGCTACACCTTC,CASSESTGQSYGYTF
NA,TRBV27,NA,TRBJ2-7,TGTGCCAGCAGTTTAGGTCGGAAGGGGCGAACCTACGAGCAGTACTTC,CASSLGRKGRTYEQYF
few,TRBV9,TRBD2,TRBJ2-1,TGTGCCAGCAGTCGGAGCGGGGGGACCTACAATGAGCAGTTCTTC,CASSRSGGTYNEQFF
once,TRBV10-3,NA,TRBJ1-2,TGTGCCATCAGTGAGTCGCAGGATTATGGCTACACCTTC,CAISESQDYGYTF
few,TRBV7-2,TRBD2,TRBJ2-5,TGTGCCAGCAGCCCCAGCGGGGCATCCGGGGAGACCCAGTACTTC,CASSPSGASGETQYF
many,TRBV28,NA,TRBJ1-2,TGTGCCAGCAGTTACGGGGACTATGGCTACACCTTC,CASSYGDYGYTF
NA,TRBV28,NA,TRBJ1-4,TGTGCCAGCAGTTCCTCGGGATCAGAACTGTTTTTT,CASSSSGSELFF
few,TRBV19,NA,TRBJ1-5,TGTGCCAGTAGTACCCTGCTGGATCAGCCCCAGCATTTT,CASSTLLDQPQHF
few,TRBV5-1,NA,TRBJ2-2,TGCGCCAGCAGCTTCGGACATATCACCGGGGAGCTGTTTTTT,CASSFGHITGELFF
few,TRBV6-5,NA,TRBJ2-1,TGTGCCAGCAGTTACTCGACGTCAGGCTACAATGAGCAGTTCTTC,CASSYSTSGYNEQFF
NA,TRBV2,TRBD1,TRBJ2-3,TGTGCCAGCAGGGGACAGAGTAGCACAGATACGCAGTATTTT,CASRGQSSTDTQYF
NA,TRBV7-2,TRBD2,TRBJ2-5,TGTGCCAGCAGCTTTTATCCCACTAGCGTCGTAGAGACCCAGTACTTC,CASSFYPTSVVETQYF
few,TRBV9,TRBD2,TRBJ2-3,TGTGCCAGCGCACGTTCTAGCGGGGGGTTAGCAGATACGCAGTATTTT,CASARSSGGLADTQYF
NA,TRBV20-1,NA,TRBJ1-2,TGCAGTGCCCCCCAGGGTACTGGCTACACCTTC,CSAPQGTGYTF
few,TRBV18,TRBD1,TRBJ1-1,TGTGCCAGCTCCCCGGACAGGAGGAACACTGAAGCTTTCTTT,CASSPDRRNTEAFF
few,TRBV9,TRBD2,TRBJ2-5,TGTGCCAGCAGCGTAGGCCGGAGACTAGCGGGGGAGGGAGAGACCCAGTACTTC,CASSVGRRLAGEGETQYF
NA,TRBV7-6,NA,TRBJ1-2,TGTGCCAGCAGCACAGGGCGGGGGGACTATGGCTACACCTTC,CASSTGRGDYGYTF
few,TRBV7-9,TRBD1,TRBJ1-6,TGTGCCAGCAGCTCATTCCGGGACAGCAATTCACCCCTCCACTTT,CASSSFRDSNSPLHF
few,TRBV20-1,NA,TRBJ1-2,TGCAGGCCGCAGGGAGCCTATGGCTACACCTTC,CRPQGAYGYTF
many,TRBV6-6,NA,TRBJ1-1,TGTGCCAGCAGTTACTCATTGAACACTGAAGCTTTCTTT,CASSYSLNTEAFF
NA,TRBV28,NA,TRBJ1-2,TGTGCCAGCTCCGTGGCAGGTTTTGGCTACACCTTC,CASSVAGFGYTF
few,TRBV28,NA,TRBJ1-5,TGTGCCAGCAGTTTATTCGGACAGACGTATAGCAATCAGCCCCAGCATTTT,CASSLFGQTYSNQPQHF
few,TRBV30,NA,TRBJ1-2,TGTGCCTGGAGTTACCCGGGCCGCACTAACTATGGCTACACCTTC,CAWSYPGRTNYGYTF
few,TRBV14,NA,TRBJ1-2,TGTGCCAGCAGCCATGCGGGAACAGTCTATGGCTACACCTTC,CASSHAGTVYGYTF
few,TRBV7-6,NA,TRBJ2-3,TGTGCCAGCAGCTTGGTGGCAGGGCCTTTCCATTTT,CASSLVAGPFHF
NA,TRBV19,TRBD1,TRBJ1-5,TGTGCCAGTACCCTGACAGGGTGGAATCAGCCCCAGCATTTT,CASTLTGWNQPQHF
many,TRBV6-6,NA,TRBJ2-4,TGTGCCAGCAGTTACTCCCCGCCAGGGGCCATTCAGTACTTC,CASSYSPPGAIQYF
few,TRBV2,NA,TRBJ1-1,TGTGCCAGCAGTGCAGTCAGGTCGAACACTGAAGCTTTCTTT,CASSAVRSNTEAFF
many,TRBV11-2,NA,TRBJ2-5,TGTGCCAGCAGCCCACGGGAGGGGGCCCAAGAGACCCAGTACTTC,CASSPREGAQETQYF
many,TRBV11-2,NA,TRBJ2-3,TGTGCCAGCAGCTTAGGGGTTTACACAGATACGCAGTATTTT,CASSLGVYTDTQYF
few,TRBV30,TRBD1,TRBJ1-3,TGTGCCTGGAGATATCGGACAGGCCTCTCTGGAAACACCATATATTTT,CAWRYRTGLSGNTIYF
NA,TRBV4-3,NA,TRBJ2-2,TGCGCCAGCAGCCAAGGGACCTCAGCCTCCACCGGGGAGCTGTTTTTT,CASSQGTSASTGELFF
few,TRBV9,NA,TRBJ2-1,TGTGCCAGCAGCCGTGCAGACACGTCCTACAATGAGCAGTTCTTC,CASSRADTSYNEQFF
NA,TRBV11-3,NA,TRBJ1-1,TGTGCCAGCAGCCCATCAGATCTCGGTGAAGCTTTCTTT,CASSPSDLGEAFF
few,TRBV28,NA,TRBJ2-7,TGTGCCAGCTCCGGAGGGACTGCAATACAGCAGTACTTC,CASSGGTAIQQYF
many,TRBV13,NA,TRBJ2-1,TGTGCCAGCAGCCTCTTGGGGAACTACAATGAGCAGTTCTTC,CASSLLGNYNEQFF
few,TRBV30,NA,TRBJ1-6,TGTGCCTACAGCTCCTATAATTCACCCCTCCACTTT,CAYSSYNSPLHF
NA,TRBV5-6,NA,TRBJ1-1,TGTGCTACCACCCGATTTCAGGGCACTGAAGCTTTCTTT,CATTRFQGTEAFF
NA,TRBV2,NA,TRBJ1-1,TGTGCCACTTCCCCACAGGGGAACACTGAAGCTTTCTTT,CATSPQGNTEAFF
NA,TRBV25-1,NA,TRBJ1-4,TGTGCCAGCAGTGCACCTTTTGGACAGCCTAATGAAAAACTGTTTTTT,CASSAPFGQPNEKLFF